The 32 T cell receptor beta chains listed next were all sequenced from one sample in a study of T-cell memory formation after mild COVID-19. Via MiXCR, TCRdb re-called the 5' RACE reads, giving one row per CDR3 protein. Counted here are hundreds of thousands of distinct CDR3 sequences, less than 25% occurring once; the ten biggest clones make up around 7.7%. Sample: PBMCs or a T cell subset sorted from them (not recorded which). These receptors came from an adult woman who had mild COVID-19 (a few samples of this study predate the infection). Cell type and time point are not known.

The CDR3 DNA reads as TGTGCCAGCAGTATTGGGACAGGTGAAGCTTTCTTT. This sequence encodes CASSIGTGEAFF. The chain is built from TRBV2 and TRBJ1-1, with TRBD1 matching 8 bases. The CDR3 spans 12 residues. V dropped 5 bases and J dropped 7; count of bases not matched to a gene: 3. Germline V gives CDR1 SNHLY, CDR2 FYNNEI.

The rearrangement links TRBV5-1 to TRBJ2-7; 10 nucleotides agree with TRBD1. Germline-derived CDR1 and CDR2 are SGHRS and YFSETQ. Trimming at V came to 6 bases and at J to 5 bases, leaving 14 bases not matched to a gene. This CDR3 is built from 16 residues. The CDR3: CASNPTGGFVSDEQYF. DNA of the CDR3: TGCGCCAGCAACCCGACAGGGGGCTTTGTCTCGGACGAGCAGTACTTC.

The chain has TRBV7-6 and TRBJ1-2; the match to TRBD1 covers 7 bases. The V gene end was trimmed by 1 base and the J gene end by 4 bases; junction bases not matched to a gene: 9. Germline CDR1 is SGHVS and CDR2 is FNYEAQ. This CDR3 region has 16 residues. CDR3 amino acids: CASSLEEGAMSYGYTF. The CDR3 DNA is TGTGCCAGCAGCTTAGAAGAGGGGGCAATGAGCTATGGCTACACCTTC. Full variable domain (rest looked up from reference TRBV7-6 and TRBJ1-2): GAGVSQSPRYKVTKRGQDVALRCDPISGHVSLYWYRQALGQGPEFLTYFNYEAQQDKSGLPNDRFSAERPEGSISTLTIQRTEQRDSAMYRCASSLEEGAMSYGYTFGSGTRLTVV.

Only a few counts were recorded for this clonotype. V gene TRBV2 combines with J gene TRBJ2-7; D gene ambiguous. V lost 3 bases and J 4 bases, leaving 13 bases between the germline ends. Looked up from germline, CDR1 is SNHLY and CDR2 is FYNNEI. The CDR3 length is 14 residues. CDR3 in amino acids: CASSELALGYEQYF. The CDR3 DNA sequence: TGTGCCAGCAGTGAGTTGGCCTTGGGATACGAGCAGTACTTC. Full variable domain (remainder filled in from reference TRBV2 and TRBJ2-7): EPEVTQTPSHQVTQMGQEVILRCVPISNHLYFYWYRQILGQKVEFLVSFYNNEISEKSEIFDDQFSVERPDGSNFTLKIRSTKLEDSAMYFCASSELALGYEQYFGPGTRLTVT.

The chain employs TRBV11-2 and TRBJ2-7; 10 nucleotides align to TRBD2. Germline V lookup: CDR1 SGHAT, CDR2 FQNNGV. The CDR3 totals 14 residues. Trimming removed 8 bases from V and 7 bases from J; junction bases left unmatched: 11. The CDR3 DNA sequence: TGTGCCAGCCGCTCGATAGCGGGAGGCCGGGAGCAGTACTTC. It yields the protein CASRSIAGGREQYF. The full variable domain, with the rest looked up from reference TRBV11-2 and TRBJ2-7, is EAGVAQSPRYKIIEKRQSVAFWCNPISGHATLYWYQQILGQGPKLLIQFQNNGVVDDSQLPKDRFSAERLKGVDSTLKIQPAKLEDSAVYLCASRSIAGGREQYFGPGTRLTVT.

The V call is TRBV12-3 or TRBV12-4, the J call TRBJ2-6; unclear D gene. The length of the CDR3 is 19 residues. With 2 bases removed from V and 0 bases from J, the gap between germline ends came to 17 bases. The CDR3 DNA reads as TGTGCCAGCAGTTTACCCCCGGCCTTCGTTCCCTCTGGGGCCAACGTCCTGACTTTC. It is translated as CASSLPPAFVPSGANVLTF.

V and J are TRBV4-2 and TRBJ2-1; 7 bases line up with TRBD2. V shed 4 bases and J 4 bases; nucleotides not matched to a gene: 10. CDR1 is LGHNA and CDR2 is YNFKEQ in the germline V gene. CDR3 size: 16 residues. In nucleotides, the CDR3 is TGTGCCAGCAGCCCAAGCGAGCGGGGCGCTTACAATGAGCAGTTCTTC. This sequence encodes CASSPSERGAYNEQFF.

This clonotype was found a few times. This chain connects TRBV6-2 or TRBV6-3 to TRBJ2-7; the D gene is possibly TRBD1 (6 bases). The CDR3 consists of 13 residues. The germline V gene encodes CDR1 MNHEY and CDR2 SVGEGT. V dropped 6 bases and J dropped 5 bases, with 14 bases sitting between them. The DNA for the CDR3 is TGTGCCAGCAGCCCACAGGGCCCCAACGAGCAGTACTTC. It encodes CASSPQGPNEQYF.

This clonotype occurred a few times. The chain uses TRBV4-1 and TRBJ2-1, with TRBD2 identical over 13 bases. This CDR3 region has 16 residues. The junction had 5 bases not matched to a gene; V was cut back by 0 bases and J by 9 bases. The germline V gene has CDR1 MGHRA and CDR2 YSYEKL. The CDR3 DNA reads as TGCGCCAGCAGCCAAGAAACTAGCGGGGGGGTCGGTGAGCAGTTCTTC. Protein sequence: CASSQETSGGVGEQFF.

J is TRBJ2-3 and V is TRBV6-1; TRBD2 matches 7 bases. Germline-derived CDR1 and CDR2 are MNHNS and SASEGT. V dropped 8 bases and J dropped 8; count of bases not matched to a gene: 13. The CDR3 totals 14 residues. CDR3 sequence reads: CASVLSGLDLTQYF. The CDR3 coding sequence is TGTGCCAGCGTTCTTAGCGGGTTGGATCTTACGCAGTATTTT.

V usage is TRBV6-1 and J usage is TRBJ2-1; weak D call: TRBD2 (5 bases). CDR3 length equals 14 residues. The V gene's germline CDR1 is MNHNS and CDR2 SASEGT. The V and J ends lost 8 bases and 5 bases respectively, with 16 bases between them. The DNA of the CDR3 is TGTGCCAGCGGCCGCCGGAGCGGCAACAATGAGCAGTTCTTC. It codes for CASGRRSGNNEQFF.

V gene TRBV7-8 combines with J gene TRBJ1-6, with 11 positions matching TRBD1. V lost 4 bases and J lost 7; bases outside the gene matches: 3. This CDR3 has 15 amino acids. CDR1 SGHVS and CDR2 FQNEAQ come from the germline V gene. The CDR3 loop is CASSSDRGQNSPLHF. The CDR3 DNA reads as TGTGCCAGCAGCTCGGACAGGGGGCAGAATTCACCCCTCCACTTT.

The DNA for the CDR3 is TGTGCCAGCAGCTTGACCGGGGGTCAGGGGCCCCAGCATTTT. This encodes CASSLTGGQGPQHF. This chain joins TRBV7-2 and TRBJ1-5; perhaps TRBD1 as D (5 bases). This CDR3 has 14 amino acids. Looked up from germline, CDR1 is SGHTA and CDR2 is FQGNSA. V was shortened by 3 bases and J by 9 bases, with 15 bases between the two germline ends.

V is TRBV24-1 and J is TRBJ2-5; D perhaps matches TRBD1 (8 bases). Trimming removed 4 bases from V and 1 base from J, with 15 bases in between. The CDR3 spans 16 residues. In germline, CDR1 is KGHDR, CDR2 SFDVKD. CDR3: CATSDPGGQAQETQYF. In DNA, the CDR3 is TGTGCCACCAGTGACCCGGGGGGACAGGCCCAAGAGACCCAGTACTTC.

This chain uses TRBV7-2 with TRBJ2-6; D not certain. This CDR3 has 15 residues. CDR1 SGHTA and CDR2 FQGNSA come from the germline V gene. The V and J ends lost 1 base and 0 bases respectively, with 4 bases between them. Here the CDR3 reads CASSLVSSGANVLTF. The CDR3 DNA reads as TGTGCCAGCAGCTTAGTAAGCTCTGGGGCCAACGTCCTGACTTTC.

This clonotype was observed at least ten times. The chain uses TRBV24-1 and TRBJ2-7, with a tentative D call TRBD2 (6 bases). CDR3 length: 15 residues. Germline V gene data show CDR1 as KGHDR and CDR2 as SFDVKD. V lost 3 bases and J 0 bases, leaving 11 bases between the germline ends. Here the CDR3 DNA reads TGTGCCACCAGTGATGGGGACGGGAGCTCCTACGAGCAGTACTTC. It specifies CATSDGDGSSYEQYF.

The chain couples TRBV6-2 or TRBV6-3 to TRBJ2-2; TRBD1 or TRBD2 may be the D gene (5 bases each). Germline V CDR1 and CDR2: MNHEY, SVGEGT. Between the trimmed V and J ends, which lost 0 bases and 1 base, there was a span of 15 bases. This CDR3 contains 18 residues. In DNA form, the CDR3 reads TGTGCCAGCAGTTACTCGGGGGAGAGGGCCCTGAACACCGGGGAGCTGTTTTTT. Amino acid sequence: CASSYSGERALNTGELFF.

In its sample, this clonotype was seen many times. The chain employs TRBV7-8 and TRBJ2-1; no clear D gene. V lost 5 bases to trimming and J lost 4 bases, with 15 bases between them. The CDR3 sequence is 15 residues long. Germline CDR1 SGHVS, CDR2 FQNEAQ. CDR3 DNA sequence: TGTGCCAGCAGCCCCCCCGGAATCGGGTACAATGAGCAGTTCTTC. Its translation is CASSPPGIGYNEQFF.

There are a few counts of this clonotype. The gene calls are TRBV7-2 and TRBJ2-5; 8 bases map to TRBD1. Germline V gene sequence: CDR1 SGHTA, CDR2 FQGNSA. The V segment lost 8 bases and the J segment 2 bases; nucleotides outside the gene matches: 4. There are 13 residues in the CDR3. This CDR3 reads CASHQGAQETQYF. The DNA for the CDR3 is TGTGCCAGCCATCAGGGGGCGCAAGAGACCCAGTACTTC. The entire variable domain, with the rest obtained from reference TRBV7-2 and TRBJ2-5, is as follows: GAGVSQSPSNKVTEKGKDVELRCDPISGHTALYWYRQSLGQGLEFLIYFQGNSAPDKSGLPSDRFSAERTGGSVSTLTIQRTQQEDSAVYLCASHQGAQETQYFGPGTRLLVL.

Points on this clonotype: The junction shows a germline mismatch at one end, possibly a read error. This chain links TRBV5-6 with TRBJ1-1, with TRBD1 matching 8 bases. In germline, CDR1 is SGHDT, CDR2 YYEEEE. The CDR3 has 15 residues. DNA for the CDR3: TGTGCCAGCAGATTGGGGACAGGTCAGAACACTGAAGCTTTCTTT. Translated: CASRLGTGQNTEAFF.

This clonotype occurred a few times. This sequence joins TRBV7-9 and TRBJ1-2; maybe TRBD1 (5 bases). Germline values: CDR1 SEHNR, CDR2 FQNEAQ (reference sequence). The CDR3 length is 15 residues. V gave up 8 bases and J gave up 2 bases, with 18 bases separating them. CDR3 coding DNA: TGTGCCAGCCATAAGAGGGGCAGCGGGAACTATGGCTACACCTTC. It specifies CASHKRGSGNYGYTF.

In this sample, this clonotype turned up a few times. V is TRBV4-1 and J is TRBJ1-6; the D is unclear. The length of the CDR3 is 13 residues. Trimming pared 1 base from V and 8 bases from J, leaving 6 bases between. CDR1 is MGHRA, CDR2 YSYEKL, per germline. CDR3 sequence (DNA): TGCGCCAGCAGCCAAGTCATGGATTCACCCCTCCACTTT. It is translated as CASSQVMDSPLHF.

V is TRBV9 and J is TRBJ1-2, with TRBD1 matching 8 bases. Germline V gene sequence: CDR1 SGDLS, CDR2 YYNGEE. J lost 2 bases, V lost 3 bases, and 3 bases had no gene match. The CDR3 is made up of 14 amino acids. For the CDR3, the DNA is TGTGCCAGCAGCGCGACAGGGGCCAACTATGGCTACACCTTC. This sequence encodes CASSATGANYGYTF.

The chain recombines TRBV10-3 with TRBJ2-2; a weak D match, TRBD2 (7 bases). Germline V gives CDR1 ENHRY, CDR2 SYGVKD. This CDR3 has 16 residues. With 4 bases removed from V and 3 bases from J, the gap between germline ends came to 15 bases. CDR3 DNA sequence: TGTGCCATCAGTGGAGGGGGGGAAGTTGACACCGGGGAGCTGTTTTTT. It specifies CAISGGGEVDTGELFF.

CDR3 bases: TGTGCCAGCAGCCGGGACATCAATAGCAATCAGCCCCAGCATTTT. This translates into CASSRDINSNQPQHF. The chain recombines TRBV7-9 with TRBJ1-5; a possible D gene is TRBD1 (6 bases). Looked up from germline, CDR1 is SEHNR and CDR2 is FQNEAQ (reference sequence). V lost 5 bases and J 0 bases, leaving 11 bases between the germline ends. The CDR3 covers 15 residues.

This clonotype was counted between two and nine times. This sequence joins TRBV10-1 and TRBJ2-5; TRBD1 agrees at 8 bases. Germline lookup yields CDR1 WNHNN and CDR2 SYGVQD (reference sequence). With V trimmed by 2 bases and J by 2 bases, 4 bases remained unmatched. The length of the CDR3 is 15 residues. CDR3: CASSENGTGQETQYF. In DNA, the CDR3 is TGCGCCAGCAGTGAGAATGGGACAGGACAAGAGACCCAGTACTTC.

This clonotype was recorded many times. The chain carries TRBV20-1 and TRBJ1-2; TRBD1 aligns across 7 bases. This CDR3 contains 15 residues. The germline CDR1 and CDR2 sequences are DFQATT and SNEGSKA (reference sequence). Germline trimming cut 0 bases from V and 4 bases from J; bases unmatched to any gene: 8. The chain's CDR3 is CSARDLQGGFYGYTF. The DNA of the CDR3 is TGCAGTGCTAGAGATCTGCAGGGGGGATTCTATGGCTACACCTTC.

The V gene is TRBV12-3 or TRBV12-4, the J gene TRBJ1-3, with a tentative D call TRBD1 (5 bases). The CDR3 covers 14 residues. V lost 3 bases and J 3 bases, leaving 9 bases between the germline ends. In nucleotides, the CDR3 is TGTGCCAGCAGTTTTAGGGGAAATGGAAACACCATATATTTT. Protein product: CASSFRGNGNTIYF.

The table lists this clonotype with a few counts. This chain uses TRBV27 with TRBJ2-1, with D possibly being TRBD2 (6 bases). Trimming pared 0 bases from V and 5 bases from J, leaving 8 bases between. Per germline, CDR1 MNHEY and CDR2 SMNVEV (reference sequence). The CDR3 length is 14 residues. In DNA form, the CDR3 reads TGTGCCAGCAGTTTATCGGTAGCGGACAATGAGCAGTTCTTC. Amino acids: CASSLSVADNEQFF.

The chain has TRBV27 and TRBJ2-1, with D unclear. Trimming pared 6 bases from V and 10 bases from J, leaving 10 bases between. The CDR3 totals 11 residues. Germline-derived CDR1 and CDR2 are MNHEY and SMNVEV (reference sequence). The CDR3 DNA reads TGTGCCAGCAGGCGACTCACCGAGCAGTTCTTC. Translated: CASRRLTEQFF.

The table lists this clonotype with a few counts. The chain links TRBV7-2 to TRBJ2-7, with 7 bases lining up with TRBD1. Germline V CDR1 and CDR2: SGHTA, FQGNSA. V lost 4 bases and J lost 3; bases outside the gene matches: 3. The length of the CDR3 is 13 residues. This CDR3 reads CASSSSGGYEQYF. The DNA of the CDR3 is TGTGCCAGCAGCTCCTCAGGGGGCTACGAGCAGTACTTC.

The CDR3 loop is CASSQGGAMNTEAFF. The CDR3, as DNA: TGTGCCAGCAGCCAAGGGGGGGCAATGAACACTGAAGCTTTCTTT. The chain uses TRBV7-3 and TRBJ1-1, with a tentative D call TRBD1 (6 bases). Germline lookup yields CDR1 SGHTA and CDR2 FQGTGA. V was cut by 5 bases and J by 0 bases, with 13 bases left in between. The CDR3 is made up of 15 amino acids.